This T cell receptor (beta chain) was recorded in a study of T cells in localized non-small cell lung cancer. Assay: immunoSEQ multiplex PCR; the TCRdb copy retains only in-frame clones and omits some. The table shows 9,000 or so clones, with 90% to 95% occurring only once. The CDR3 has 15 amino acids. CDR1 is SNHLY, CDR2 FYNNEI, per germline. V gave up 6 bases and J gave up 5 bases; unmatched junction bases: 10. The chain combines TRBV2 with TRBJ1-3, with 7 positions matching TRBD1. The clonotype was recovered from a woman aged 40-70 years with stage I squamous cell lung carcinoma. The specimen was peripheral blood, collected before any cancer treatment. The CDR3 region is CASRGTAIIRNTIYF. CDR3 DNA: TGTGCCAGCAGGGGGACAGCAATCATCCGAAACACCATATATTTT.